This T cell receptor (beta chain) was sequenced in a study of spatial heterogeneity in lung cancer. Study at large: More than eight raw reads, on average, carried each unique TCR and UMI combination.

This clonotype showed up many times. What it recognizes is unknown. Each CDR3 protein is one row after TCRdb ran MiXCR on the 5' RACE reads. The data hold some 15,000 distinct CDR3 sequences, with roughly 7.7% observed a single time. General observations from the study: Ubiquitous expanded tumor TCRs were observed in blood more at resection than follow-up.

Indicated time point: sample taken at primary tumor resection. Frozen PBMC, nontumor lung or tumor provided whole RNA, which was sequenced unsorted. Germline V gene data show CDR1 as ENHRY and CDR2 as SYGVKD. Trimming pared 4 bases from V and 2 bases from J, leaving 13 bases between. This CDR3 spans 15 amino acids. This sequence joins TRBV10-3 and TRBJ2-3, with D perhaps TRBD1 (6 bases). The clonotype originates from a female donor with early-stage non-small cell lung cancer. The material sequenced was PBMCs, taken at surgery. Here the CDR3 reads CAISGTVSPTDTQYF. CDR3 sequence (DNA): TGTGCCATCAGTGGGACAGTATCCCCCACAGATACGCAGTATTTT.